The 28 T cell receptor beta chains below come from one sample, sequenced in a study of CD8+CD57+ T cells in acquired aplastic anemia. The use of genomic DNA as template underpinned the TCR beta VDJ and CDR3 profiling. Via MiXCR, TCRdb re-called the reads, giving one row per CDR3 protein. The sample has some 280,000 distinct CDR3 sequences; 56% are singletons. Sequenced material: sorted CD4+, CD8+, or CD8+CD57+ T cells (not recorded which) from PBMCs. Source of these receptors: a human donor with severe aplastic anemia or a healthy control (not recorded which).

The chain couples TRBV9 to TRBJ2-1; maybe TRBD1 (5 bases). V lost 4 bases, J lost 5 bases, and 16 bases lay in between. Germline CDR1 SGDLS, CDR2 YYNGEE. The CDR3 is 15 residues long. CDR3 sequence (DNA): TGTGCCAGCAGCTACCTAGGTTTAGGGGACAATGAGCAGTTCTTC. Translation gives CASSYLGLGDNEQFF.

The chain uses TRBV5-1 and TRBJ2-7; TRBD2 might be the D (6 bases). Deletions cut 4 bases from V and 4 bases from J, with 18 bases between. Germline V lookup: CDR1 SGHRS, CDR2 YFSETQ. This CDR3 comprises 15 residues. Here the CDR3 reads CASSPTGVVSYEQYF. The CDR3 nucleotides read TGCGCCAGCAGCCCCACGGGGGTAGTCTCTTACGAGCAGTACTTC.

As to this clonotype: A much more abundant neighbour one base away suggests this may be a read error. This sequence joins TRBV12-5 and TRBJ1-5; a possible D gene is TRBD1 (5 bases). The CDR3 has 16 amino acids. Germline V gene sequence: CDR1 LGHNT, CDR2 FRNRAP. V lost 0 bases, J lost 6 bases, and 15 bases lay in between. In DNA form, the CDR3 reads TGTGCTAGTGGTTTGGTACTTGGGGACCGCAGTCAGCCCCAGCATTTT. This gives the protein CASGLVLGDRSQPQHF.

A few counts support this clonotype. This chain joins TRBV20-1 and TRBJ2-1; 7 nucleotides line up with TRBD2. The CDR3 contains 11 residues. Germline lookup yields CDR1 DFQATT and CDR2 SNEGSKA (reference sequence). The V gene end was trimmed by 2 bases and the J gene end by 10 bases; junction bases not matched to a gene: 2. CDR3 bases: TGCAGTGCTAGAAGGGAGGGCGAGCAGTTCTTC. This translates into CSARREGEQFF.

About this clonotype itself: Sequence at one end of the junction differs from germline and may be a read error. The CDR3 loop is CASRVTGGNTGEPFF. CDR3 coding DNA: TGTGCCAGCAGAGTTACCGGGGGGAACACCGGGGAGCCGTTTTTT. The chain joins TRBV7-4 to TRBJ2-2; TRBD2 aligns across 7 bases. CDR1 and CDR2 (germline): SGHVT, SQSDAQ. The CDR3 is 15 amino acids. The whole variable domain, filled in from reference TRBV7-4 and TRBJ2-2, reads GAGVSQSPRYKVAKRGRDVALRCDSISGHVTLYWYRQTLGQGSEVLTYSQSDAQRDKSGRPSGRFSAERPERSVSTLKIQRTEQGDSAVYLCASRVTGGNTGEPFFGEGSRLTVL.

This chain joins TRBV6-1 and TRBJ2-2; D gene uncertain. CDR3 length: 14 amino acids. V dropped 1 base and J dropped 6 bases, with 9 bases sitting between them. The germline gives CDR1 MNHNS, CDR2 SASEGT. The CDR3: CASSEGLFSGELFF. The CDR3 nucleotides are TGTGCCAGCAGTGAAGGACTTTTCTCCGGGGAGCTGTTTTTT.

In this sample, this clonotype turned up many times. The V gene is TRBV4-1, the J gene TRBJ1-3; unclear D gene. The V and J ends lost 0 bases and 0 bases respectively, with 18 bases between them. The CDR3 has 19 amino acids. Germline assignment: CDR1 MGHRA and CDR2 YSYEKL. The CDR3 here is CASSQDGPRELGSGNTIYF. DNA for the CDR3: TGCGCCAGCAGCCAAGATGGTCCTAGGGAATTGGGCTCTGGAAACACCATATATTTT.

This chain uses TRBV19 with TRBJ1-6; D is unclear. The CDR3 length is 13 residues. Germline V gene sequence: CDR1 LNHDA, CDR2 SQIVND (reference sequence). V was shortened by 7 bases and J by 6 bases, with 10 bases between the two germline ends. The CDR3 region is CASKPVPNSPLHF. The CDR3 bases are TGTGCCAGTAAACCAGTCCCTAATTCACCCCTCCACTTT.

This clonotype appeared many times. This sequence joins TRBV7-6 and TRBJ2-2; 12 bases align to TRBD2. The CDR3 is 17 amino acids. Germline CDR1 is SGHVS and CDR2 is FNYEAQ. J gave up 0 bases and V 5 bases, and 4 bases lay outside the gene matches. The CDR3, as DNA: TGTGCCAGCAGCCAAGGACTAGCGGGACCGAACACCGGGGAGCTGTTTTTT. It yields the protein CASSQGLAGPNTGELFF.

Regarding this clonotype: One end of the junction is discordant with germline, which a read error may explain. The chain employs TRBV6-1 and TRBJ1-6; possible D gene TRBD1, 6 bases. CDR3 length: 14 residues. Per the germline V gene, CDR1 is MNHNS and CDR2 is SASEGT. The CDR3: CASSEGQPQTPLHF. CDR3 nucleotide sequence: TGCGCCAGCAGTGAAGGACAGCCTCAAACACCCCTCCACTTT.

This clonotype was seen more than once but under ten times. The J gene is TRBJ1-6, the V gene TRBV20-1, with a possible D match to TRBD1 (5 bases). This CDR3 is built from 15 residues. V was clipped by 0 bases and J by 7 bases, with 13 bases between them. The germline V gene encodes CDR1 DFQATT and CDR2 SNEGSKA (reference sequence). CDR3 sequence (DNA): TGCAGTGCTAGAGATGAGGGACTAGTCAATTCACCCCTCCACTTT. Translating it yields CSARDEGLVNSPLHF.

This chain joins TRBV5-4 and TRBJ1-2; D possibly corresponds to TRBD1 (5 bases). Germline V gene lookup returns CDR1 SGHNT and CDR2 YYREEE (reference sequence). The CDR3 loop spans 13 amino acids. Trimming left V 3 bases short and J 7 bases short, with 13 bases between. CDR3 DNA sequence: TGTGCCAGCAGCTCCGACGTGACAGCTGGCTACACCTTC. Amino acids: CASSSDVTAGYTF.

The chain carries TRBV7-9 and TRBJ2-7; the D gene is possibly TRBD1 (5 bases). In germline, CDR1 is SEHNR, CDR2 FQNEAQ (reference sequence). The germline V and J ends were trimmed by 6 bases and 7 bases, with 13 bases remaining between them. The CDR3 runs 12 residues. The CDR3 coding sequence is TGTGCCAGCAGTTCGGACATACAGGAGCAGTACTTC. Translation: CASSSDIQEQYF.

This chain connects TRBV7-9 to TRBJ2-7; tentatively, D is TRBD1 (7 bases). The CDR3 consists of 14 residues. The V gene's germline CDR1 is SEHNR and CDR2 FQNEAQ (reference sequence). V lost 8 bases and J 12 bases, leaving 26 bases between the germline ends. The CDR3 sequence is CASRRVGDSAVWYF. As DNA, the CDR3 is TGTGCCAGCCGGAGGGTGGGGGACAGTGCGGTATGGTACTTC.

This rearrangement joins TRBV5-4 to TRBJ2-7; 8 nucleotides match TRBD2. V shed 3 bases, J shed 2 bases, and the junction held 7 bases outside the gene matches. This CDR3 region has 15 residues. From germline, CDR1 is SGHNT and CDR2 YYREEE (reference sequence). The CDR3 DNA is TGTGCCAGCAGCTCACCGGGACTAGGAACCTACGAGCAGTACTTC. This translates into CASSSPGLGTYEQYF. The complete variable domain, with remaining parts taken from reference TRBV5-4 and TRBJ2-7, reads ETGVTQSPTHLIKTRGQQVTLRCSSQSGHNTVSWYQQALGQGPQFIFQYYREEENGRGNFPPRFSGLQFPNYSSELNVNALELDDSALYLCASSSPGLGTYEQYFGPGTRLTVT.

In this sample, this clonotype turned up a few times. The chain joins TRBV2 to TRBJ1-6; D not certain. The V end lost 9 bases, the J end lost 6 bases, and 21 bases lay between the germline ends. Germline V gene data show CDR1 as SNHLY and CDR2 as FYNNEI. This CDR3 is 16 amino acids long. CDR3 nucleotides: TGTGCCAGTAGCCGACAAGGCGCAGCGGGTAATTCACCCCTCCACTTT. This sequence encodes CASSRQGAAGNSPLHF.

This rearrangement joins TRBV5-1 to TRBJ2-7, with D perhaps TRBD2 (6 bases). V gave up 4 bases and J gave up 3 bases, with 17 bases separating them. The CDR3 spans 15 residues. Germline loops: CDR1 SGHRS, CDR2 YFSETQ. CDR3 amino acids: CASSVGGADFYEQYF. CDR3 nucleotides: TGCGCCAGCAGCGTCGGAGGGGCGGACTTCTACGAGCAGTACTTC.

In its sample, this clonotype was seen many times. This sequence joins TRBV7-2 and TRBJ2-7, with D hard to call. CDR1 and CDR2 (germline): SGHTA, FQGNSA. The ends were cut back, 4 bases at V and 0 bases at J, with 10 bases in the middle. This CDR3 has 14 residues. The CDR3 is CASSSPLSSYEQYF. Here the CDR3 DNA reads TGTGCCAGCAGCTCTCCCCTCAGCTCCTACGAGCAGTACTTC.

V is TRBV7-6 and J is TRBJ2-5; 7 nucleotides align to TRBD1. The ends lost 5 bases at V and 1 base at J; junction bases unmatched: 4. Germline V gene lookup returns CDR1 SGHVS and CDR2 FNYEAQ. CDR3 size: 14 residues. CDR3 amino acids: CASSRDSSQETQYF. The CDR3 DNA is TGTGCCAGCAGCCGGGACAGCTCCCAAGAGACCCAGTACTTC. Complete variable domain (other parts from reference TRBV7-6 and TRBJ2-5): GAGVSQSPRYKVTKRGQDVALRCDPISGHVSLYWYRQALGQGPEFLTYFNYEAQQDKSGLPNDRFSAERPEGSISTLTIQRTEQRDSAMYRCASSRDSSQETQYFGPGTRLLVL.

The chain uses TRBV29-1 and TRBJ1-2; 7 bases line up with TRBD1. The CDR3 spans 14 residues. Germline V gene lookup returns CDR1 SQVTM and CDR2 ANQGSEA. Losses at the gene ends were 0 bases for V and 6 bases for J; bases not matched to a gene: 7. The CDR3 region has the DNA TGCAGCGTTGAAGATTATGGGACAGATGATGGCTACACCTTC. Its translation is CSVEDYGTDDGYTF.

V usage is TRBV12-3 or TRBV12-4 and J usage is TRBJ2-3; no firm D call. The CDR3 loop spans 14 amino acids. V lost 3 bases, J lost 2 bases, and 9 bases lay in between. For the CDR3, the DNA is TGTGCCAGCAGTTTTTATGGGGACACAGATACGCAGTATTTT. Translated, it gives CASSFYGDTDTQYF.

This clonotype was detected only a few times. A read error may be the cause here, since a much bigger clone is one base away. The V gene is TRBV4-2, the J gene TRBJ1-1, with a tentative D call TRBD1 (6 bases). The CDR3 has 16 residues. Germline lookup yields CDR1 LGHNA and CDR2 YNFKEQ. V was clipped by 0 bases and J by 10 bases, with 21 bases between them. The CDR3 DNA reads as TGTGCCAGCAGCCAAGACGCGGCACTAAGGGGGTCTGGAGCTTTCTTT. Translation gives CASSQDAALRGSGAFF.

This clonotype was counted only a few times. This sequence joins TRBV7-9 and TRBJ2-7; TRBD2 agrees at 9 bases. J gave up 5 bases and V 0 bases, and 5 bases lay outside the gene matches. The CDR3 contains 15 residues. Germline CDR1 SEHNR, CDR2 FQNEAQ (reference sequence). CDR3 bases: TGTGCCAGCAGCTTAGCCGGAGCGGGAGGCCACGAGCAGTACTTC. Its protein product is CASSLAGAGGHEQYF.

This clonotype appeared many times. The gene calls are TRBV7-3 and TRBJ1-1; no reliable D call. The germline CDR1 and CDR2 sequences are SGHTA and FQGTGA. The CDR3 is 13 amino acids. V was clipped by 6 bases and J by 2 bases, with 10 bases between them. CDR3 DNA sequence: TGTGCCAGCAGTAGTCGAAAAAACACTGAAGCTTTCTTT. Amino acid sequence: CASSSRKNTEAFF. The whole variable domain, remainder taken from reference TRBV7-3 and TRBJ1-1, is GAGVSQTPSNKVTEKGKYVELRCDPISGHTALYWYRQSLGQGPEFLIYFQGTGAADDSGLPNDRFFAVRPEGSVSTLKIQRTERGDSAVYLCASSSRKNTEAFFGQGTRLTVV.

This clonotype was recorded once. The V and J genes are TRBV19 and TRBJ2-3; D is perhaps TRBD1 or TRBD2 (5 bases each). The germline gives CDR1 LNHDA, CDR2 SQIVND (reference sequence). The CDR3 spans 13 residues. Trimming cost V 10 bases and J 2 bases, with 13 bases left between them. The CDR3 DNA sequence: TGTGCCACCATGGGACCTAACACAGATACGCAGTATTTT. The encoded protein is CATMGPNTDTQYF.

The chain couples TRBV6-5 to TRBJ1-5, with D tentatively TRBD1 (6 bases). CDR1 and CDR2 from the germline V gene are MNHEY and SVGAGI. The CDR3 consists of 18 residues. Trimming took off 7 bases at V and 2 bases at J, with 24 bases between the two ends. This CDR3 is CASTPRPNRAGGNQPQHF. DNA for the CDR3: TGTGCCAGCACCCCACGGCCAAACAGGGCCGGGGGCAATCAGCCCCAGCATTTT.

As to this clonotype: At one of its ends the junction is not consistent with the germline gene, which may arise from a read error. The chain is built from TRBV15 and TRBJ1-6, with TRBD1 as a possible D gene (6 bases). Looked up from germline, CDR1 is LNHNV and CDR2 is YYDKDF (reference sequence). There are 14 residues in the CDR3. CDR3 sequence (DNA): TGTGCCACGTCCCGGGGGGCCGTTGATTCACCCCCCCAATTT. Encoded protein: CATSRGAVDSPPQF. The variable domain in full, completed from reference TRBV15 and TRBJ1-6, reads DAMVIQNPRYQVTQFGKPVTLSCSQTLNHNVMYWYQQKSSQAPKLLFHYYDKDFNNEADTPDNFQSRRPNTSFCFLDIRSPGLGDTAMYLCATSRGAVDSPPQFGNGTRLTVT.

This clonotype has a single count. The V gene is TRBV24-1, the J gene TRBJ2-1, with D possibly TRBD1 on 6 matching bases. Trimming pared 2 bases from V and 7 bases from J, leaving 8 bases between. This CDR3 has 13 residues. CDR1 and CDR2 from the germline V gene are KGHDR and SFDVKD. CDR3 nucleotide sequence: TGTGCCACCAGTGATTCGGGACAAAATGAGCAGTTCTTC. Amino acid sequence: CATSDSGQNEQFF.